This T cell receptor (beta chain) was identified in a study of T cell repertoires in cytomegalovirus infection. This CDR3 spans 14 amino acids. Germline assignment: CDR1 LNHDA and CDR2 SQIVND (reference sequence). V shed 6 bases and J shed 0 bases, with 11 bases lying between them. General study results and limits: Dominating the ex vivo response were HLA-C-restricted CMV-specific TCR beta clonotypes.

TCRdb independently ran MiXCR on the reads; one entry per CDR3 protein. The data hold about 52,000 distinct CDR3 sequences, with about 18% observed a single time. This clonotype showed up just a few times. Its antigen is unknown. Sequencing was performed on CD8+ T cells from cultured PBMCs, taken from culture after CMV antigen stimulation. V and J are TRBV19 and TRBJ1-1; D perhaps matches TRBD1 (5 bases). This clonotype was obtained from a human donor in good health (CMV status not recorded). Some clones in this sample may be carry-over from other donors' samples. Here the CDR3 reads CASRSGAMNTEAFF. For the CDR3, the DNA is TGTGCCAGTAGATCCGGGGCTATGAACACTGAAGCTTTCTTT.